Below, 2 T cell receptor beta chains from the same sample are listed, as sequenced in a study of control samples from healthy donors and cancer patients. The repertoire was sequenced with immunoSEQ multiplex PCR; TCRdb's copy has only in-frame clones and lacks some. The sample lists around 140,000 clones, 80% to 95% occurring once. Sequenced input: blood. The receptors were sampled from a man between 40 and 49 years old in good health.

This sequence joins TRBV2 and TRBJ2-1, with D uncertain. V was shortened by 5 bases and J by 0 bases, with 11 bases between the two germline ends. Germline CDR1 SNHLY, CDR2 FYNNEI. The CDR3 sequence is 15 residues long. The CDR3 DNA is TGTGCCAGCAGTCCGGGCCAAAACTCCTACAATGAGCAGTTCTTC. Residues: CASSPGQNSYNEQFF. The entire variable domain, with the rest obtained from reference TRBV2 and TRBJ2-1, is as follows: EPEVTQTPSHQVTQMGQEVILRCVPISNHLYFYWYRQILGQKVEFLVSFYNNEISEKSEIFDDQFSVERPDGSNFTLKIRSTKLEDSAMYFCASSPGQNSYNEQFFGPGTRLTVL.

The chain employs TRBV2 and TRBJ2-1; unclear D gene. Germline V lookup: CDR1 SNHLY, CDR2 FYNNEI. The ends were cut back, 1 base at V and 8 bases at J, with 3 bases in the middle. This CDR3 has 11 amino acids. The CDR3 here is CASSEGYEQFF. The CDR3 bases are TGTGCCAGCAGTGAAGGGTATGAGCAGTTCTTC.